Listed here are 9 T cell receptor beta chains from one sample, sequenced in a study of technical replicates of blood from a handful of donors. Assay: immunoSEQ multiplex PCR; the TCRdb copy retains only in-frame clones and omits some. In the table there are about 88,000 clones, about 93% of which are singletons. Sequencing used T cells isolated from PBMCs. Receptors were obtained from a human donor in good health.

The CDR3 protein is CASSINYRGSSYNEQFF. The DNA of the CDR3 is TGTGCCAGCAGCATCAACTACAGGGGGAGCTCCTACAATGAGCAGTTCTTC. V usage is TRBV7-9 and J usage is TRBJ2-1, with 8 nucleotides matching TRBD1. The junction had 9 bases not matched to a gene; V was cut back by 5 bases and J by 0 bases. CDR1 and CDR2 (germline): SEHNR, FQNEAQ (reference sequence). This CDR3 is 17 amino acids long. The full variable domain, its missing parts supplied by reference TRBV7-9 and TRBJ2-1, is DTGVSQNPRHKITKRGQNVTFRCDPISEHNRLYWYRQTLGQGPEFLTYFQNEAQLEKSRLLSDRFSAERPKGSFSTLEIQRTEQGDSAMYLCASSINYRGSSYNEQFFGPGTRLTVL.

The chain is built from TRBV6-1 and TRBJ2-5; 8 positions match TRBD1. Trimming cost V 0 bases and J 1 base; bases outside gene matches: 4. CDR1 and CDR2 (germline): MNHNS, SASEGT. The CDR3 sequence is 16 residues long. The CDR3 DNA is TGTGCCAGCAGTGAAGCTGGGGGGACAGGCCAAGAGACCCAGTACTTC. Translated, it gives CASSEAGGTGQETQYF.

The chain combines TRBV11-2 with TRBJ1-4; 7 bases line up with TRBD1. The CDR3 sequence is 17 residues long. V was pared by 0 bases and J by 8 bases, with 12 bases of the junction left unmatched. Looked up from germline, CDR1 is SGHAT and CDR2 is FQNNGV. The CDR3 region is CASSLDGRGQLSEKLFF. CDR3 sequence (DNA): TGTGCCAGCAGCTTAGATGGACGGGGACAGCTTTCGGAAAAACTGTTTTTT.

This clone was detected only once. Here the CDR3 DNA reads TGTGCCAGCAGTACTCAGGGGGCTGGAAACACCATATATTTT. This translates into CASSTQGAGNTIYF. This chain links TRBV27 with TRBJ1-3; 7 bases are a match to TRBD1. CDR1 MNHEY and CDR2 SMNVEV come from the germline V gene (reference sequence). With 5 bases clipped from V and 2 bases from J, the junction kept 3 bases outside the gene matches. There are 14 residues in the CDR3.

The V and J genes are TRBV2 and TRBJ1-1; D is possibly TRBD1 (6 bases). V lost 6 bases to trimming and J lost 3 bases, with 14 bases between them. CDR1 SNHLY and CDR2 FYNNEI come from the germline V gene. This CDR3 comprises 14 residues. The CDR3: CASSGKDRYTEAFF. The CDR3 DNA sequence: TGTGCCAGCAGCGGAAAAGACAGGTACACTGAAGCTTTCTTT.

V and J are TRBV9 and TRBJ2-3; D gene unclear. V was cut by 0 bases and J by 2 bases, with 10 bases left in between. Germline lookup yields CDR1 SGDLS and CDR2 YYNGEE. This CDR3 spans 15 amino acids. The DNA for the CDR3 is TGTGCCAGCAGCGTAGCTCACGCGGCCACAGATACGCAGTATTTT. It yields the protein CASSVAHAATDTQYF.

The chain recombines TRBV6-5 with TRBJ1-1, with D perhaps TRBD1 (5 bases). The CDR3 sequence is 14 residues long. Germline V gene data show CDR1 as MNHEY and CDR2 as SVGAGI. The V gene lost 4 bases and the J gene lost 2 bases, with 11 bases spanning the gap. In DNA form, the CDR3 reads TGTGCCAGCAGTTTAACAGGTATCAACACTGAAGCTTTCTTT. Its translation: CASSLTGINTEAFF.

The rearrangement links TRBV2 to TRBJ2-2; TRBD2 is a possible D gene (5 bases). Germline-derived CDR1 and CDR2 are SNHLY and FYNNEI. V lost 4 bases and J lost 1, with 13 bases in between. The CDR3 length is 16 residues. CDR3 in amino acids: CASSVRVAKNTGELFF. CDR3 in DNA: TGTGCCAGCAGTGTAAGGGTAGCGAAGAACACCGGGGAGCTGTTTTTT. The full variable domain, in which reference TRBV2 and TRBJ2-2 provide the parts outside the CDR3, is EPEVTQTPSHQVTQMGQEVILRCVPISNHLYFYWYRQILGQKVEFLVSFYNNEISEKSEIFDDQFSVERPDGSNFTLKIRSTKLEDSAMYFCASSVRVAKNTGELFFGEGSRLTVL.

The chain employs TRBV30 and TRBJ1-1; D is uncertain. V was pared by 1 base and J by 1 base, with 4 bases between. The CDR3 consists of 12 residues. Germline loops: CDR1 GTSNPN, CDR2 SVGIG (reference sequence). Here the CDR3 reads CAWSGANTEAFF. CDR3 bases: TGTGCCTGGAGTGGAGCGAACACTGAAGCTTTCTTT.